These 10 T cell receptor beta chains came from one sample sequenced in a study of shared clonotypes between healthy human individuals. Libraries were prepared by immunoSEQ multiplex PCR; TCRdb keeps only in-frame clonotypes and omits some of them. Of about 1.5 million clones listed, around 98% are singletons. The sequencing input was naive CD4+ T cells sorted from blood. The subset here: CD45RA+ positively selected. The source of these receptors is a man aged 25 to 45 in good health.

The V gene is TRBV11-3, the J gene TRBJ2-1; D gene unclear. The CDR3 loop spans 13 amino acids. Per the germline V gene, CDR1 is SGHNT and CDR2 is YENEEA. Trimming removed 1 base at V and 6 bases at J, with 7 bases between. CDR3 bases: TGTGCCAGCAGCTTAGGGTACCTCAATGAGCAGTTCTTC. Residues: CASSLGYLNEQFF. Complete variable domain (other parts from reference TRBV11-3 and TRBJ2-1): EAGVVQSPRYKIIEKKQPVAFWCNPISGHNTLYWYLQNLGQGPELLIRYENEEAVDDSQLPKDRFSAERLKGVDSTLKIQPAELGDSAVYLCASSLGYLNEQFFGPGTRLTVL.

This chain links TRBV6-5 with TRBJ2-7; 8 bases are shared with TRBD1. The CDR3 spans 15 residues. Germline lookup yields CDR1 MNHEY and CDR2 SVGAGI. Germline trimming cut 6 bases from V and 3 bases from J; bases unmatched to any gene: 10. The CDR3 reads CASSPRPQGDYEQYF. Here the CDR3 DNA reads TGTGCCAGCAGCCCACGACCACAGGGGGACTACGAGCAGTACTTC.

The rearrangement uses TRBV2 and TRBJ2-7; maybe TRBD2 (5 bases). CDR3 length equals 13 residues. Germline V lookup: CDR1 SNHLY, CDR2 FYNNEI. Trimming pared 6 bases from V and 1 base from J, leaving 10 bases between. In DNA, the CDR3 is TGTGCCAGCAGCGTTAGCGCGTCCTACGAGCAGTACTTC. Translating gives CASSVSASYEQYF.

The chain employs TRBV5-1 and TRBJ1-1, with D possibly matching TRBD1 (6 bases). In germline, CDR1 is SGHRS, CDR2 YFSETQ. V gave up 2 bases and J gave up 5 bases, with 13 bases separating them. This CDR3 has 14 residues. The CDR3 DNA follows: TGCGCCAGCAGCTTCCAGGGGATCGGGACTGAAGCTTTCTTT. It yields the protein CASSFQGIGTEAFF.

The chain links TRBV6-1 to TRBJ1-3; 9 bases are a match to TRBD1. The ends lost 6 bases at V and 5 bases at J; junction bases unmatched: 5. Per germline, CDR1 MNHNS and CDR2 SASEGT. The CDR3 runs 14 residues. The CDR3 protein is CASSSGTGRNTIYF. The CDR3 bases are TGTGCCAGCAGCTCCGGGACAGGGCGAAACACCATATATTTT.

This clone was observed a single time. The V call is TRBV6-6, the J call TRBJ2-7; 10 bases are a match to TRBD2. Germline V gives CDR1 MNHNY, CDR2 SVGAGI (reference sequence). The CDR3 loop spans 14 amino acids. Trimming took 5 bases from V and 2 from J; bases not matched to a gene: 3. Here the CDR3 reads CASSPGLAPYEQYF. The CDR3 DNA is TGTGCCAGCAGTCCGGGACTAGCGCCCTACGAGCAGTACTTC.

The chain recombines TRBV19 with TRBJ2-7; TRBD1 matches at 9 bases. V was pared by 7 bases and J by 4 bases, with 8 bases of the junction left unmatched. The CDR3 has 14 residues. Germline V gives CDR1 LNHDA, CDR2 SQIVND (reference sequence). The CDR3 spells CASKPGTGMYEQYF. In nucleotides, the CDR3 is TGTGCCAGTAAGCCCGGGACAGGGATGTACGAGCAGTACTTC.

V is TRBV7-9 and J is TRBJ2-3; D is undetermined. CDR3 length: 14 residues. The germline V and J ends were trimmed by 1 base and 5 bases, with 10 bases remaining between them. From germline, CDR1 is SEHNR and CDR2 FQNEAQ (reference sequence). CDR3 region: CASSLVLGKDTQYF. DNA of the CDR3: TGTGCCAGCAGCTTAGTACTGGGTAAAGATACGCAGTATTTT.

J is TRBJ2-7 and V is TRBV28; D perhaps matches TRBD1 (7 bases). The CDR3 spans 14 residues. Between the trimmed V and J ends, which lost 3 bases and 0 bases, there was a span of 9 bases. CDR1 is MDHEN, CDR2 SYDVKM, per germline. The CDR3 coding sequence is TGTGCCAGCAGTTTCCAGGGGGGCTCCTACGAGCAGTACTTC. Its protein is CASSFQGGSYEQYF. Full variable domain (remainder filled in from reference TRBV28 and TRBJ2-7): DVKVTQSSRYLVKRTGEKVFLECVQDMDHENMFWYRQDPGLGLRLIYFSYDVKMKEKGDIPEGYSVSREKKERFSLILESASTNQTSMYLCASSFQGGSYEQYFGPGTRLTVT.

This clone was picked up one time. This sample includes further DNA sequences coding for the same CDR3. The chain is built from TRBV5-1 and TRBJ2-1; D gene uncertain. CDR3 size: 14 residues. The V end was cut by 0 bases, the J end by 0 bases, with 4 bases between. Germline assignment: CDR1 SGHRS and CDR2 YFSETQ. CDR3 nucleotide sequence: TGCGCCAGCAGCTTGGAATCCTCCTACAATGAGCAGTTCTTC. It specifies CASSLESSYNEQFF.